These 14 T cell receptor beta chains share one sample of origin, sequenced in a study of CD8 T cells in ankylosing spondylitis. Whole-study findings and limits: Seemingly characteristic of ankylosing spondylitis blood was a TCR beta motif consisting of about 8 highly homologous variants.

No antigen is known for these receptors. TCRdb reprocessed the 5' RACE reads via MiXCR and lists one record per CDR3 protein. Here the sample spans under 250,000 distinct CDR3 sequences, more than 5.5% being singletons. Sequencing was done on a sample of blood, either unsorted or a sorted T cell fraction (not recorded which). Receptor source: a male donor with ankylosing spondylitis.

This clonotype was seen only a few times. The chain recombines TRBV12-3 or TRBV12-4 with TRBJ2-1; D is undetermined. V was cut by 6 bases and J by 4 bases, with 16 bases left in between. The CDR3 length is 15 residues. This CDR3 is CASRAFADPYNEQFF. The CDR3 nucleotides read TGTGCCAGCAGAGCCTTCGCTGACCCTTACAATGAGCAGTTCTTC.

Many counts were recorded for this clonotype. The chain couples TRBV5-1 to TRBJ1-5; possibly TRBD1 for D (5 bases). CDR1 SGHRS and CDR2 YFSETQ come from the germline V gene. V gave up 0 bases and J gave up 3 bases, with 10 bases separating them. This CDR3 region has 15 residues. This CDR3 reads CASSLGAGINQPQHF. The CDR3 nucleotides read TGCGCCAGCAGCTTGGGGGCAGGGATCAATCAGCCCCAGCATTTT.

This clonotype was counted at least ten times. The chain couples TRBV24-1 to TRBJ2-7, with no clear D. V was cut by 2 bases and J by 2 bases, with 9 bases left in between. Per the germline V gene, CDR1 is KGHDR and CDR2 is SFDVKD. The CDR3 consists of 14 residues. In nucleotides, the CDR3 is TGTGCCACCAGTGATTCGGCCCTCCCCTACGAGCAGTACTTC. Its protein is CATSDSALPYEQYF.

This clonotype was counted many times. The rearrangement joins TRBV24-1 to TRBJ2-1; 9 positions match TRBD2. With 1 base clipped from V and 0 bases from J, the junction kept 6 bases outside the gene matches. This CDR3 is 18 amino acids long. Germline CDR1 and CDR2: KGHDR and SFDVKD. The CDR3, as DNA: TGTGCCACCAGTGATTTTTGGCCTAGCGGGGACTCCTACAATGAGCAGTTCTTC. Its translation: CATSDFWPSGDSYNEQFF.

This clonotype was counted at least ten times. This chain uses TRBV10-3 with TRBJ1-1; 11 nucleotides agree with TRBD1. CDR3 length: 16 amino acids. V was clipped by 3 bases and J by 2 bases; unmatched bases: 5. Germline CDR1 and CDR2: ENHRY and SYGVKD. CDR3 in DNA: TGTGCCATCAGTGACCGGACAGGGGGCATTAACACTGAAGCTTTCTTT. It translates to CAISDRTGGINTEAFF.

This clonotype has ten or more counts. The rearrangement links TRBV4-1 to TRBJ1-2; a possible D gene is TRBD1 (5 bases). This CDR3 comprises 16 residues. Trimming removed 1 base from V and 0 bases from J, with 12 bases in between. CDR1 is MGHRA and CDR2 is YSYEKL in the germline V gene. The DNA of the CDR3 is TGCGCCAGCAGCCAAGCACCAGGGTTAGCTAACTATGGCTACACCTTC. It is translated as CASSQAPGLANYGYTF.

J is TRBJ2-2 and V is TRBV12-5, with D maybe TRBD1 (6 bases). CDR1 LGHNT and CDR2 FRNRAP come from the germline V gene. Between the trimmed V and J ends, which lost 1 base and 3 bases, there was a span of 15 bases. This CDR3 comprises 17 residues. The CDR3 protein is CASGLAAGAAYTGELFF. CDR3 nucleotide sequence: TGTGCTAGTGGTTTGGCTGCAGGGGCTGCGTACACCGGGGAGCTGTTTTTT.

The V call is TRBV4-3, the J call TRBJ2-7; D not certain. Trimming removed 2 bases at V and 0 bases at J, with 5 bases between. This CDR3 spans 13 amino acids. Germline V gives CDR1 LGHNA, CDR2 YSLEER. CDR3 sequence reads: CASSQHSSYEQYF. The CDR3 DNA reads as TGCGCCAGCAGCCAACACAGCTCCTACGAGCAGTACTTC.

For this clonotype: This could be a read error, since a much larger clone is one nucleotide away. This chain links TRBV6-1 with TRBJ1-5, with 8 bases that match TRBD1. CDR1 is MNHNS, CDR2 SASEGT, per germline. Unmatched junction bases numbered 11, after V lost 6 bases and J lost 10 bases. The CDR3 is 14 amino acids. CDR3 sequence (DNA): TGTGCCAGCAGCGAGGACAGGGCTTTAGGTCCCCAGCATTTT. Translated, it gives CASSEDRALGPQHF.

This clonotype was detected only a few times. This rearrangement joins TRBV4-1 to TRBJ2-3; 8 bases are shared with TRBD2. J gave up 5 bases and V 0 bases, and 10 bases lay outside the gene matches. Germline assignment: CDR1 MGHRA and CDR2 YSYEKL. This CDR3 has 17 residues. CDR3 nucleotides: TGCGCCAGCAGCCAAGACACTCCAGCGGGAGAACAAGATACGCAGTATTTT. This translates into CASSQDTPAGEQDTQYF.

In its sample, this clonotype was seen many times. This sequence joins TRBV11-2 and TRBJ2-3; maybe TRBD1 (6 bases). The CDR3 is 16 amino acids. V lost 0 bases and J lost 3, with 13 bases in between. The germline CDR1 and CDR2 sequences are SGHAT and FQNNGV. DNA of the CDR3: TGTGCCAGCAGCTTAGAGGCCAGGCAGGGGACAGATACGCAGTATTTT. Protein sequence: CASSLEARQGTDTQYF. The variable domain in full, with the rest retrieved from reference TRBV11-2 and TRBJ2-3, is EAGVAQSPRYKIIEKRQSVAFWCNPISGHATLYWYQQILGQGPKLLIQFQNNGVVDDSQLPKDRFSAERLKGVDSTLKIQPAKLEDSAVYLCASSLEARQGTDTQYFGPGTRLTVL.

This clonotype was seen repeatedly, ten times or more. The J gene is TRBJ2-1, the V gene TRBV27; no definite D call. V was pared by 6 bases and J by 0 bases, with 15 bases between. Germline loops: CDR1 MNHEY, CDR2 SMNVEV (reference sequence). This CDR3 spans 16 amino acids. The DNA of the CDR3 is TGTGCCAGCAGCCCAGCCGTGCGGCTCTCCTACAATGAGCAGTTCTTC. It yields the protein CASSPAVRLSYNEQFF.

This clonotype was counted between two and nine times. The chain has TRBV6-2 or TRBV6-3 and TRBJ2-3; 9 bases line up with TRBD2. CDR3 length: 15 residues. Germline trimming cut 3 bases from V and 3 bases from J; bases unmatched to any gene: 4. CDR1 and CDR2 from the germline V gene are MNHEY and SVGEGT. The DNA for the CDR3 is TGTGCCAGCAGTTATAGCGGGGGCCCTACAGATACGCAGTATTTT. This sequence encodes CASSYSGGPTDTQYF.

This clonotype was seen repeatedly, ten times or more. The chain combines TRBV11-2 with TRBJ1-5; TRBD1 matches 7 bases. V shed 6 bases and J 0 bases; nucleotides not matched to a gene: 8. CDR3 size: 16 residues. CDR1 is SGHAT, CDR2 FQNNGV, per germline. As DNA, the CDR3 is TGTGCCAGCAGTTCAGGGACAGCTTATAGCAATCAGCCCCAGCATTTT. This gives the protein CASSSGTAYSNQPQHF.